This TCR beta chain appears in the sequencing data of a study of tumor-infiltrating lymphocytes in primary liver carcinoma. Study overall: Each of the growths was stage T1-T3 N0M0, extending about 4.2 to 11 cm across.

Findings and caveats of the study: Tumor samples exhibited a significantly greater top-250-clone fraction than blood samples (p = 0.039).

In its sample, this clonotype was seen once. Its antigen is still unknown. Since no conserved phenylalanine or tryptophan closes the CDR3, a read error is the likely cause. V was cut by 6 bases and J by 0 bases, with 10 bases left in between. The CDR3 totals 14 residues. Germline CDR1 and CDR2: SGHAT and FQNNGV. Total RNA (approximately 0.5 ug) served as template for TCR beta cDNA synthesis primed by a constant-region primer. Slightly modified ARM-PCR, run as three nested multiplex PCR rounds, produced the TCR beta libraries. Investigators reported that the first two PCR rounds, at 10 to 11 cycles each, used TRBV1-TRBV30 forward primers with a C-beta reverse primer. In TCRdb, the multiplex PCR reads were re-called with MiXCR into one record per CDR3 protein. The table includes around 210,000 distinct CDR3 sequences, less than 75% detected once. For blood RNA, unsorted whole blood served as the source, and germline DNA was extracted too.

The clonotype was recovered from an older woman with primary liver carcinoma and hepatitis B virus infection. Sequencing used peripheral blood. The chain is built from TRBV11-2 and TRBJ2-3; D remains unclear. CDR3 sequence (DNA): TGTGCCAGCAGGCCATGGGCTAGCACAGATACGCAGTATCTT. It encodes CASRPWASTDTQYL.